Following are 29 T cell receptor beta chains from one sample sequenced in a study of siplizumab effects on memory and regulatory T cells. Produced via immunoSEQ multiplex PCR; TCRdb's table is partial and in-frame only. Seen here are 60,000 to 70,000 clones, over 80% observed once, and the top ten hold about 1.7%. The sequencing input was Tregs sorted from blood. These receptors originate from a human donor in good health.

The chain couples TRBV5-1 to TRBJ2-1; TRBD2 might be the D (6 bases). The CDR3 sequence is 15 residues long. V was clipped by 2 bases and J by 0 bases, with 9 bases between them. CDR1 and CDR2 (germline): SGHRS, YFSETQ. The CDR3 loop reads CASSFSGNSYNEQFF. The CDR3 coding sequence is TGCGCCAGCAGCTTTAGCGGTAACTCCTACAATGAGCAGTTCTTC.

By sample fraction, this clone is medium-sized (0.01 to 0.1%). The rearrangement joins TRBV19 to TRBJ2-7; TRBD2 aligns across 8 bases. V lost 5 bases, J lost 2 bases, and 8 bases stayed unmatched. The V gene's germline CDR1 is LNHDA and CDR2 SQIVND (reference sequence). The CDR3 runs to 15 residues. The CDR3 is CASSPGLVPTYEQYF. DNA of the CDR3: TGTGCCAGTAGTCCGGGACTAGTCCCCACCTACGAGCAGTACTTC.

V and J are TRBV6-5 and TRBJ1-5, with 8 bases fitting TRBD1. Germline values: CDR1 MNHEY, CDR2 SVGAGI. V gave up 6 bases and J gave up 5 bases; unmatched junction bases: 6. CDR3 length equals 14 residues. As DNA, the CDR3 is TGTGCCAGCAGGCGGACAGGGTCCGATCAGCCCCAGCATTTT. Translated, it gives CASRRTGSDQPQHF.

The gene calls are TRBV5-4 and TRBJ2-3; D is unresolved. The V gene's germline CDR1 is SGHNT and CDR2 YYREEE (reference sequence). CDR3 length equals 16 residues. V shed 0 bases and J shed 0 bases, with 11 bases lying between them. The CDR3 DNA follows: TGTGCCAGCAGCTTGGCAGGAAGGGCTAGCACAGATACGCAGTATTTT. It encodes CASSLAGRASTDTQYF.

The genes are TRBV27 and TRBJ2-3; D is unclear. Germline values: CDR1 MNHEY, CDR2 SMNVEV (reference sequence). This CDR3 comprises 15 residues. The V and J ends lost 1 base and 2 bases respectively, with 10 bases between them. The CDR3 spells CASSLWSQNTDTQYF. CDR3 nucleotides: TGTGCCAGCAGTTTATGGTCACAGAACACAGATACGCAGTATTTT.

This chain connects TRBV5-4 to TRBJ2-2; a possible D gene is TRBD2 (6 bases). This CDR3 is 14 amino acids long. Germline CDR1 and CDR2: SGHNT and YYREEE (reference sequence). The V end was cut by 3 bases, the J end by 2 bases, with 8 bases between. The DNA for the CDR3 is TGTGCCAGCAGCTCGGGACTCAACACCGGGGAGCTGTTTTTT. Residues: CASSSGLNTGELFF.

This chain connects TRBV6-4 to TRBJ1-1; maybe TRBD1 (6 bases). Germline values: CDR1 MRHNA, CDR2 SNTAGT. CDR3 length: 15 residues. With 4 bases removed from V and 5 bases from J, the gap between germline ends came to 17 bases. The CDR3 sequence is CASSVTGTVGTEAFF. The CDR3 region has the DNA TGTGCCAGCAGTGTTACAGGGACTGTCGGGACTGAAGCTTTCTTT.

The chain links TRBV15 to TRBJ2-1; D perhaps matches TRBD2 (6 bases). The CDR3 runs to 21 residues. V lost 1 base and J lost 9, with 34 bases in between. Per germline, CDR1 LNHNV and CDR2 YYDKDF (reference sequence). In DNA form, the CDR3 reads TGTGCCACCAGCAGAGGCCGGTGGTTCCTAGAGACCCGACTCCGGGGGAGTGAGCAGTTCTTC. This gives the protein CATSRGRWFLETRLRGSEQFF.

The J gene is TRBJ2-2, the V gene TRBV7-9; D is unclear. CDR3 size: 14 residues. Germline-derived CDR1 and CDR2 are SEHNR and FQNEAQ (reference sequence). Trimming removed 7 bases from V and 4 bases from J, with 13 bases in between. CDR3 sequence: CASTPPWLTGELFF. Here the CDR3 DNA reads TGTGCCAGCACCCCTCCATGGCTCACCGGGGAGCTGTTTTTT.

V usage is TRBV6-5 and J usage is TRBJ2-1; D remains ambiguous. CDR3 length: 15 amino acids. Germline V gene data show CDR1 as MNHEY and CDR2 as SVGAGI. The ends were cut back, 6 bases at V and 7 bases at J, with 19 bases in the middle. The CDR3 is CASRPTGLPLNEQFF. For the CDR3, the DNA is TGTGCCAGCAGACCTACCGGTCTCCCTCTTAATGAGCAGTTCTTC.

CDR3 in DNA: TGTGCCAGCAGTTACTCGCGAGAGACCCAGTACTTC. Encoded protein: CASSYSRETQYF. The chain carries TRBV6-5 and TRBJ2-5; D call uncertain. Trimming cost V 0 bases and J 4 bases, with 3 bases left between them. The CDR3 is 12 amino acids. Germline V gene sequence: CDR1 MNHEY, CDR2 SVGAGI.

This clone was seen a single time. CDR3 nucleotides: TGTGCCAGCAGCGTAGAGGCAGCTGACTATGGCTACACCTTC. Translated: CASSVEAADYGYTF. The genes are TRBV9 and TRBJ1-2; D call uncertain. The V and J ends lost 0 bases and 3 bases respectively, with 9 bases between them. The CDR3 runs 14 residues. Germline V gene lookup returns CDR1 SGDLS and CDR2 YYNGEE.

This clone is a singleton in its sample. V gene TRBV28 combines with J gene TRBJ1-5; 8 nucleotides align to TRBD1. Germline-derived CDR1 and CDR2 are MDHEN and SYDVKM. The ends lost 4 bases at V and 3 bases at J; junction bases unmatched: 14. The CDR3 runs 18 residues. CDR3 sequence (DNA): TGTGCCAGCAGTTCGGACAGGGATATGGTTGTGGCCAATCAGCCCCAGCATTTT. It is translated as CASSSDRDMVVANQPQHF.

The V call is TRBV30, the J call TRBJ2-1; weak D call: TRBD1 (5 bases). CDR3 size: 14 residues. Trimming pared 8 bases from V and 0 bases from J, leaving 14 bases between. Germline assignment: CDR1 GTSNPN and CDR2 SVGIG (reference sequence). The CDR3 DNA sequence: TGTGCCGGTGGGGCCTCTCCCTCCTACAATGAGCAGTTCTTC. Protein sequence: CAGGASPSYNEQFF.

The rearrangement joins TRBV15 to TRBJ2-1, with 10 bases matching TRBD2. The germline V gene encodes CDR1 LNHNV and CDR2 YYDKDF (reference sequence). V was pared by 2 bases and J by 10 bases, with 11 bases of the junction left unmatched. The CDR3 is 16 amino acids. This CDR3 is CATSRRAGGRSGEQFF. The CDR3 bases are TGTGCCACCAGCAGACGAGCGGGAGGGCGATCGGGAGAGCAGTTCTTC.

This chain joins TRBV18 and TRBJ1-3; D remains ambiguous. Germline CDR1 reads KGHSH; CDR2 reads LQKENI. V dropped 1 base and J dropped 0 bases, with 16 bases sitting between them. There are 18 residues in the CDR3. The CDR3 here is CASSPLIPEGDSGNTIYF. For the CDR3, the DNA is TGTGCCAGCTCACCACTCATTCCGGAGGGAGACTCTGGAAACACCATATATTTT. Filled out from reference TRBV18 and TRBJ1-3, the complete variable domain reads NAGVMQNPRHLVRRRGQEARLRCSPMKGHSHVYWYRQLPEEGLKFMVYLQKENIIDESGMPKERFSAEFPKEGPSILRIQQVVRGDSAAYFCASSPLIPEGDSGNTIYFGEGSWLTVV.

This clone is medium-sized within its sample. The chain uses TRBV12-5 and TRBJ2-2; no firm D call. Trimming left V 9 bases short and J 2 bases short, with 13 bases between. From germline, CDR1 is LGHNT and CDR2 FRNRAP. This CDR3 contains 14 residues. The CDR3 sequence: CASETGRNTGELFF. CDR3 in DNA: TGTGCTAGCGAGACCGGGCGAAACACCGGGGAGCTGTTTTTT.

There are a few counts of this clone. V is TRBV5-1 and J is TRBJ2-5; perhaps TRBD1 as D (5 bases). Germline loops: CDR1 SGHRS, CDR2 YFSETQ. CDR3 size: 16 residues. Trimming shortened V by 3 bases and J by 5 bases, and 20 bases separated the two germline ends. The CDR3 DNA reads TGCGCCAGCAGCTCTACAGGTACCTCCTTGGTTGAGACCCAGTACTTC. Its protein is CASSSTGTSLVETQYF.

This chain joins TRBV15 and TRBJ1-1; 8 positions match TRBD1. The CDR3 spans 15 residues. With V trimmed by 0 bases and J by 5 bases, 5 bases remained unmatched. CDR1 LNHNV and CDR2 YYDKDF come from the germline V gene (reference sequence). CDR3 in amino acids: CATSRDLGTGTEAFF. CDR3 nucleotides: TGTGCCACCAGCAGAGATCTAGGGACAGGAACTGAAGCTTTCTTT. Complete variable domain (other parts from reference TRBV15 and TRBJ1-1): DAMVIQNPRYQVTQFGKPVTLSCSQTLNHNVMYWYQQKSSQAPKLLFHYYDKDFNNEADTPDNFQSRRPNTSFCFLDIRSPGLGDTAMYLCATSRDLGTGTEAFFGQGTRLTVV.

CDR3 residues: CASSLLDGSGNEQFF. DNA of the CDR3: TGTGCCAGCAGTCTATTGGATGGTAGCGGGAACGAGCAGTTCTTC. The J gene is TRBJ2-1, the V gene TRBV27; TRBD2 matches at 8 bases. V shed 5 bases, J shed 10 bases, and the junction held 13 bases outside the gene matches. The CDR3 consists of 15 residues. Germline V lookup: CDR1 MNHEY, CDR2 SMNVEV (reference sequence).

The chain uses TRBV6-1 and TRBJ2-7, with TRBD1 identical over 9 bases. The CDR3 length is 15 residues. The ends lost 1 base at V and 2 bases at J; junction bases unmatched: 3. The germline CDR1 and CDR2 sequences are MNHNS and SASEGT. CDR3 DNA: TGTGCCAGCAGTGAAGGACAGGGGGTTGCCTACGAGCAGTACTTC. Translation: CASSEGQGVAYEQYF.

CDR3 nucleotide sequence: TGCGCCAGCAGCCGGGACGCAAACTATGGCTACACCTTC. This sequence encodes CASSRDANYGYTF. V usage is TRBV5-1 and J usage is TRBJ1-2, with a possible D match to TRBD1 (5 bases). Germline loops: CDR1 SGHRS, CDR2 YFSETQ. The CDR3 consists of 13 residues. The ends were cut back, 4 bases at V and 2 bases at J, with 9 bases in the middle. Drawing the rest from reference TRBV5-1 and TRBJ1-2, the complete variable domain is KAGVTQTPRYLIKTRGQQVTLSCSPISGHRSVSWYQQTPGQGLQFLFEYFSETQRNKGNFPGRFSGRQFSNSRSEMNVSTLELGDSALYLCASSRDANYGYTFGSGTRLTVV.

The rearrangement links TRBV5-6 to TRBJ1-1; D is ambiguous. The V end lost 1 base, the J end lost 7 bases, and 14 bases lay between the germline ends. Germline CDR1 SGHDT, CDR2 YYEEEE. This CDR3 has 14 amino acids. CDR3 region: CASSLKTVPFEAFF. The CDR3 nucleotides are TGTGCCAGCAGCTTGAAGACCGTCCCCTTTGAAGCTTTCTTT.

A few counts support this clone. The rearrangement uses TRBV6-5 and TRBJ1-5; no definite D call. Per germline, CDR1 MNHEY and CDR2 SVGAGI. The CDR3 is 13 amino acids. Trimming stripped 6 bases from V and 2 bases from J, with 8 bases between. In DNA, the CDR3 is TGTGCCAGCAGGGCAGGAGGCAATCAGCCCCAGCATTTT. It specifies CASRAGGNQPQHF.

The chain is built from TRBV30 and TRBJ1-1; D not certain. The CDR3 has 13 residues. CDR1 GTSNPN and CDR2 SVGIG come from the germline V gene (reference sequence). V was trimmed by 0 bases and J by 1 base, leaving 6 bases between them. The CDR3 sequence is CAWSVGSNTEAFF. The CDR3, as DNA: TGTGCCTGGAGTGTAGGATCGAACACTGAAGCTTTCTTT.

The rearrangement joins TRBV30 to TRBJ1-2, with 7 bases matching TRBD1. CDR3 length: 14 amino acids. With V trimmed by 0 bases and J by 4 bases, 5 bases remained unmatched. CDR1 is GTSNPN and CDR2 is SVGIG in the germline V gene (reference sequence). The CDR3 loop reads CAWSVSGQLYGYTF. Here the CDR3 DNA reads TGTGCCTGGAGTGTGTCGGGACAGCTCTATGGCTACACCTTC.

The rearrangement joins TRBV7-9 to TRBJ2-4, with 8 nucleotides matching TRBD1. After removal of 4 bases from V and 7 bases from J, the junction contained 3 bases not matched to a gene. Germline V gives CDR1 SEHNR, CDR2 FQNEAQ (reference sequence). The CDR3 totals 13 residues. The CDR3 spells CASSWTGRNIQYF. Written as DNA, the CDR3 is TGTGCCAGCAGCTGGACAGGGAGGAACATTCAGTACTTC.

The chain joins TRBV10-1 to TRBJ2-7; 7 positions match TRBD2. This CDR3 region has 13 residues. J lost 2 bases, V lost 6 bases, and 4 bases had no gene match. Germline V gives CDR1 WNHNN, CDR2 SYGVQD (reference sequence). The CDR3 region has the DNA TGCGCCAGCAGCAGGGAGGGTCCCTACGAGCAGTACTTC. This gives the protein CASSREGPYEQYF.

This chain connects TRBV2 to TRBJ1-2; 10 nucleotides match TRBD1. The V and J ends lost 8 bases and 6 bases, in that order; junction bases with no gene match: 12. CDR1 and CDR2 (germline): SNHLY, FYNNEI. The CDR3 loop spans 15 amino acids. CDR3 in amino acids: CASLTGGALVDGYTF. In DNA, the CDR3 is TGTGCCAGCTTGACAGGGGGCGCGTTGGTGGATGGCTACACCTTC.